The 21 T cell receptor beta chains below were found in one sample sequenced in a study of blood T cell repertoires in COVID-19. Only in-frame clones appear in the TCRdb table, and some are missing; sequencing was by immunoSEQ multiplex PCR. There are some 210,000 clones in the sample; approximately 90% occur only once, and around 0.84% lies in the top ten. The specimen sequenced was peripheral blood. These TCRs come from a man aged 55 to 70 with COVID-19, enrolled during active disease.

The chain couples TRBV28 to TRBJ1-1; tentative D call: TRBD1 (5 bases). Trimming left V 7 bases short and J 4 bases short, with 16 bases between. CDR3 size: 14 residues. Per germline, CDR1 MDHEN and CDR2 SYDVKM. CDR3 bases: TGTGCCAGCAATTCGGGGGGACTGAGCACTGAAGCTTTCTTT. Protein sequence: CASNSGGLSTEAFF.

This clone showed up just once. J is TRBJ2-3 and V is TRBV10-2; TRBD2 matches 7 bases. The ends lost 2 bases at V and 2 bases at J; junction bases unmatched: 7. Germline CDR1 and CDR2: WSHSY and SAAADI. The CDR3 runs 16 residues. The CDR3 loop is CASSEAAGDYTDTQYF. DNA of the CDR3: TGCGCCAGCAGTGAGGCGGCGGGGGACTACACAGATACGCAGTATTTT.

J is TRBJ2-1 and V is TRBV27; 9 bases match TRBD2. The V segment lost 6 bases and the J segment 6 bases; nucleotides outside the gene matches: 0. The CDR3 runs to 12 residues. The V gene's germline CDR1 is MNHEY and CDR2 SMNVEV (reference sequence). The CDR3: CASRGLANEQFF. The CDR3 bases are TGTGCCAGCAGGGGACTAGCCAATGAGCAGTTCTTC.

CDR3 loop: CASSLTPGEGEKLFF. DNA for the CDR3: TGTGCCAGCAGCCTTACGCCCGGGGAAGGGGAAAAACTGTTTTTT. The V and J genes are TRBV11-2 and TRBJ1-4, with D uncertain. V shed 5 bases and J shed 8 bases, with 18 bases lying between them. Germline-derived CDR1 and CDR2 are SGHAT and FQNNGV. The CDR3 is 15 residues long.

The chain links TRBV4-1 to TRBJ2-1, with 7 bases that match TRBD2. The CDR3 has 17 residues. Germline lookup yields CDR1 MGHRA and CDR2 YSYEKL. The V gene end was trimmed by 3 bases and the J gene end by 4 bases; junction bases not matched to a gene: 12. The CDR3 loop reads CASSHGDRGGPYNEQFF. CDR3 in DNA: TGCGCCAGCAGCCATGGTGACCGGGGAGGGCCGTACAATGAGCAGTTCTTC.

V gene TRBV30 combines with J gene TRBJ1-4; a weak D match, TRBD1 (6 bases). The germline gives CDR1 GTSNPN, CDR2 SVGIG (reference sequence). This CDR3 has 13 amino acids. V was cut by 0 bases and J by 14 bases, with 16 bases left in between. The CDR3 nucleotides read TGTGCCTGGAGTGTACAGACAGGTGACTCGCTGTTTTTT. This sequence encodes CAWSVQTGDSLFF.

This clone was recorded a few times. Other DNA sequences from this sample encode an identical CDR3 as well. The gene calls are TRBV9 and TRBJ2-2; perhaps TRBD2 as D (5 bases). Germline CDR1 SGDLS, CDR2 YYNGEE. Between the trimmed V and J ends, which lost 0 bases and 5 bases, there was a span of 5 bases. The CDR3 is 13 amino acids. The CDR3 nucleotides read TGTGCCAGCAGCGTAGGAGGGACCGGGGAGCTGTTTTTT. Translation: CASSVGGTGELFF.

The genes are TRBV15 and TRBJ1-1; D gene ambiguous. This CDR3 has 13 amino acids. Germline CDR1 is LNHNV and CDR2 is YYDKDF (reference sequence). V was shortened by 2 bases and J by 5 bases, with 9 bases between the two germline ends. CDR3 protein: CATSRTTGTEAFF. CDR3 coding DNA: TGTGCCACCAGCAGAACAACCGGGACTGAAGCTTTCTTT.

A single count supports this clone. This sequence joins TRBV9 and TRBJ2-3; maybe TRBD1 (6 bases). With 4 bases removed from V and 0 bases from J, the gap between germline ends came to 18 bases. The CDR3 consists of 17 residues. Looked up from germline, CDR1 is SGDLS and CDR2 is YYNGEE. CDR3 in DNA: TGTGCCAGCAGCTTACTCCCGGGACACTCTAGCACAGATACGCAGTATTTT. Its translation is CASSLLPGHSSTDTQYF.

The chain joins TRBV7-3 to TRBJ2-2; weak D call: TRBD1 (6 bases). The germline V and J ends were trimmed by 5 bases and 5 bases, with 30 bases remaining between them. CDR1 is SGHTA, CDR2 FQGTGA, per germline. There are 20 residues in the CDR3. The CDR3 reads CASSPTLPRWGRRETGELFF. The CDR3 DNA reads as TGTGCCAGCAGCCCTACCCTCCCTAGATGGGGGCGCCGAGAGACCGGGGAGCTGTTTTTT.

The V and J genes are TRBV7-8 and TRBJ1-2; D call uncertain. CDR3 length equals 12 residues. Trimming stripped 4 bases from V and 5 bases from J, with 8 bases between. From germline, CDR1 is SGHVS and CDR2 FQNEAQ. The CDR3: CASSSDTYGYTF. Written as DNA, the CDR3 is TGTGCCAGCAGCTCCGACACTTATGGCTACACCTTC.

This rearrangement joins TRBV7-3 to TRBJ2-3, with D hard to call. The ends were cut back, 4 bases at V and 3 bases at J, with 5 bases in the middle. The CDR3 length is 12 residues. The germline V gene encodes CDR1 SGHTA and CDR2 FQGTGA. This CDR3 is CASSSGTDTQYF. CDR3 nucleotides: TGTGCCAGCAGCTCCGGTACAGATACGCAGTATTTT.

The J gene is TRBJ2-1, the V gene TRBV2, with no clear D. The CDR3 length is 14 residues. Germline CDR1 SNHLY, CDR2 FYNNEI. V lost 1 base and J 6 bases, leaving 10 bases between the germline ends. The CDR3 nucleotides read TGTGCCAGCAGTGAAGATCGCAGTATCAATGAGCAGTTCTTC. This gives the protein CASSEDRSINEQFF.

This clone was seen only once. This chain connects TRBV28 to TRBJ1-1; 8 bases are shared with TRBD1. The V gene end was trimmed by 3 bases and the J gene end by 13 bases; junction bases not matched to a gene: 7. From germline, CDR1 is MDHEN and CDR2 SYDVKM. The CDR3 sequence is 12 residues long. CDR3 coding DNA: TGTGCCAGCAGTTTCCGGCCAGGGGGCAGTTTCTTT. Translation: CASSFRPGGSFF.

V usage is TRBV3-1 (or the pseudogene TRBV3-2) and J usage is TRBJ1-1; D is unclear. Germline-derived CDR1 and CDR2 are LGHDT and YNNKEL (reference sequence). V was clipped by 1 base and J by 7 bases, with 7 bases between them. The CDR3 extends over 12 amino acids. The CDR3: CASSQVPLEAFF. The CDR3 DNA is TGTGCCAGCAGCCAAGTCCCCCTTGAAGCTTTCTTT.

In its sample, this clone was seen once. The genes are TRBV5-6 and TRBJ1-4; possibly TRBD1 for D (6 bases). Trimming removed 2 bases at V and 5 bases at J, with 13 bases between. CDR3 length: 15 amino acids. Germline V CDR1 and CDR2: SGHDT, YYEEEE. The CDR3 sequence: CASSFHRVPNEKLFF. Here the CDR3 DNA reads TGTGCCAGCAGCTTTCACAGGGTCCCCAATGAAAAACTGTTTTTT.

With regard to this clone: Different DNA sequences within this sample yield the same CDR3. The CDR3 loop reads CASSQAGNQPQHF. The CDR3 nucleotides are TGTGCCAGCAGCCAAGCGGGAAATCAGCCCCAGCATTTT. This sequence joins TRBV3-1 (or the pseudogene TRBV3-2) and TRBJ1-5; D remains ambiguous. Trimming took off 1 base at V and 4 bases at J, with 5 bases between the two ends. Germline V gene data show CDR1 as LGHDT and CDR2 as YNNKEL (reference sequence). This CDR3 has 13 residues.

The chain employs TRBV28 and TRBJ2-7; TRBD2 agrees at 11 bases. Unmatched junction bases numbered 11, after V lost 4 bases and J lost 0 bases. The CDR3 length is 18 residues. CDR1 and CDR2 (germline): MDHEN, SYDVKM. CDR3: CASSSPGLAATSSYEQYF. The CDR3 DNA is TGTGCCAGCAGTTCCCCGGGACTAGCGGCCACGAGCTCCTACGAGCAGTACTTC.

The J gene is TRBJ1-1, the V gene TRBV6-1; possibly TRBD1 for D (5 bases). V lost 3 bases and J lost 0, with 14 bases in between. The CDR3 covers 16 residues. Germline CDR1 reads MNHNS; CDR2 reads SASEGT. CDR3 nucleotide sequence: TGTGCCAGCAGTGAGGCCTTCAAACAGGTGAACACTGAAGCTTTCTTT. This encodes CASSEAFKQVNTEAFF.

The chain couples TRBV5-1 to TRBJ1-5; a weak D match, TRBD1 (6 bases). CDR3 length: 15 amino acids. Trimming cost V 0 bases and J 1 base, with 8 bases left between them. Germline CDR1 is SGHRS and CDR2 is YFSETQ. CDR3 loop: CASSLAGASNQPQHF. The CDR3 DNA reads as TGCGCCAGCAGCTTGGCAGGGGCCAGCAATCAGCCCCAGCATTTT.

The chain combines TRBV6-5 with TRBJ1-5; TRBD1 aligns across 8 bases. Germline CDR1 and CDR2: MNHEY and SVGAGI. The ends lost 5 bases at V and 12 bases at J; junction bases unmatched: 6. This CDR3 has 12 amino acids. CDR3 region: CASSMDRAVQHF. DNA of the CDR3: TGTGCCAGCAGTATGGACAGGGCCGTCCAGCATTTT.